These T cell receptor beta chains were read from a single sample in a study of beta chain features in type 1 diabetes. The method was immunoSEQ multiplex PCR; TCRdb's version includes in-frame clones alone and lacks a portion of them. The data show hundreds of thousands of clones, about 14% seen once. The sample was naive CD4+ T cells from blood. These TCRs come from a man younger than 35 with type 1 diabetes. The CDR3 runs from the conserved cysteine through the conserved F or W. The order of the fields is J gene, clone size, D gene, V gene, CDR3 DNA, CDR3 protein. The D gene is left open where the match is weak. Some rows have no size entry. The others give once, few or many, or a class for an expanded clone.

>TRBJ1-2|few|TRBD1|TRBV30
TGTGCCTGGACCCGTGGGACAGGGTACACCTTC
CAWTRGTGYTF
>TRBJ2-3|-|TRBD2|TRBV9
TGTGCCAGCAGCGTAATCGGCGGGGGTTCGTTAGATACGCAGTATTTT
CASSVIGGGSLDTQYF
>TRBJ2-5|few|-|TRBV5-1
TGCGCCAGCAGCTTGCAACAGCGCGGGGAGACCCAGTACTTC
CASSLQQRGETQYF
>TRBJ2-1|few|TRBD2|TRBV19
TGTGCCAGTAGTACTAGCGGGAGGGCCCCTCGCAATGAGCAGTTCTTC
CASSTSGRAPRNEQFF
>TRBJ1-2|few|TRBD1|TRBV29-1
TGCAGCGTCCACAGGGGACGAGCTAACTATGGCTACACCTTC
CSVHRGRANYGYTF
>TRBJ2-3|few|TRBD2|TRBV7-9
TGTGCCAGCAGCTTTAGCGGGGGGACAGATACGCAGTATTTT
CASSFSGGTDTQYF
>TRBJ2-6|few|-|TRBV27
TGTGCCAGCAGTCGCGGTTCTGGGGCCAACGTCCTGACTTTC
CASSRGSGANVLTF
>TRBJ2-7|-|TRBD2|TRBV30
TGTGCCTGGAAAGCGGGGCGCCTAAGCTCCTACGAGCAGTACTTC
CAWKAGRLSSYEQYF
>TRBJ1-2|-|TRBD1|TRBV18
TGTGCCAGCTCAGCGAACCAGGGACAGCTGGAAGACTATGGCTACACCTTC
CASSANQGQLEDYGYTF
>TRBJ2-1|-|TRBD1|TRBV18
TGTGCCAGCTCACCACTGGACAGGGGTTCGATGTCCTACAATGAGCAGTTCTTC
CASSPLDRGSMSYNEQFF
>TRBJ1-4|few|-|TRBV7-9
TGTGCCAGCAGCCCACCGGGACTGGAGAATGAAAAACTGTTTTTT
CASSPPGLENEKLFF
>TRBJ1-4|few|-|TRBV10-3
TGTGCCACTACGGGGGAAAAACTGTTTTTT
CATTGEKLFF
>TRBJ1-3|-|TRBD1|TRBV27
TGTGCCAGCGCCCCTCGACAGGGTCCTGGAAACACCATATATTTT
CASAPRQGPGNTIYF
>TRBJ1-1|-|TRBD1|TRBV9
TGTGCCAGCAGCGTACGGATCCGGGACAGGGTGTTTATGAACACTGAAGCTTTCTTT
CASSVRIRDRVFMNTEAFF
>TRBJ2-1|-|TRBD2|TRBV2
TGTGCCAGCAGCCCCGGGGAGGGGCAGTTCTTC
CASSPGEGQFF
>TRBJ2-5|few|TRBD2|TRBV27
TGTGCCAGCAGTTCGCGGACTAGCTCTAAGGAGACCCAGTACTTC
CASSSRTSSKETQYF
>TRBJ1-1|-|-|TRBV29-1
TGCAGCGTTGGGGGGTGGGCAGGCGCTGAAGCTTTCTTT
CSVGGWAGAEAFF
>TRBJ1-1|few|-|TRBV7-9
TGTGCCACCATGATGGCGGGGGGAGAAATGAACACTGAAGCTTTCTTT
CATMMAGGEMNTEAFF
>TRBJ1-3|-|-|TRBV7-9
TGTGCCAGCAGCCGGAGGGGACTCTCTGGAAACACCATATATTTT
CASSRRGLSGNTIYF
>TRBJ2-5|few|-|TRBV11-2
TGTGCCAGCAGCTTCCGACCCGCTGAAGAGACCCAGTACTTC
CASSFRPAEETQYF
>TRBJ2-5|few|-|TRBV7-9
TGTGCCAGCAGCCGAGGGGGAGTCCAAGAGACCCAGTACTTC
CASSRGGVQETQYF
>TRBJ2-1|-|-|TRBV30
TGTGCCCGTACCGGAGTGGCCGACCAATACAATGAGCAGTTCTTC
CARTGVADQYNEQFF
>TRBJ2-2|-|-|TRBV29-1
TGCAGCGTTGAAACGAACACCGGGGAGCTGTTTTTT
CSVETNTGELFF
>TRBJ2-7|-|-|TRBV6-5
TGTGCCAGCAGTTACTCGATAAGTGACCAGGTGGGCGAGCAGTACTTC
CASSYSISDQVGEQYF
>TRBJ1-5|-|TRBD1|TRBV29-1
TGCAGCGTCCTTCCCCAGGGGGATGGTCAGCCCCAGCATTTT
CSVLPQGDGQPQHF
>TRBJ2-7|-|TRBD2|TRBV29-1
TGCAGCGCTGGGAGGACTAGCTACGAGCAGTACTTC
CSAGRTSYEQYF
>TRBJ2-1|few|TRBD2|TRBV10-3
TGTGCCATCAGTGAGTTTGGAGGGGCTAGCGGGGCGTACAATGAGCAGTTCTTC
CAISEFGGASGAYNEQFF
>TRBJ2-5|few|-|TRBV10-1
TGCGCCAGCAGCCAGGGTGTGAACACCGAAGAGACCCAGTACTTC
CASSQGVNTEETQYF
>TRBJ2-3|-|TRBD1|TRBV7-6
TGTGCCAGCAGCCTACGGACAGGGGGCGCGGGTGATACGCAGTATTTT
CASSLRTGGAGDTQYF
>TRBJ2-5|few|-|TRBV29-1
TGCAGCGTTCTCCAGGGGGAGACCCAGTACTTC
CSVLQGETQYF
>TRBJ2-7|-|-|TRBV30
TGTGCCTTGTGGCCAAAGGGCTACGAGCAGTACTTC
CALWPKGYEQYF
>TRBJ2-3|-|TRBD2|TRBV5-4
TGTGCCAGCGAGCGCCTCGATAGCGGGAGGGCGATCGCAGATACGCAGTATTTT
CASERLDSGRAIADTQYF
>TRBJ1-2|-|TRBD1|TRBV7-2
TGTGCCAGCAGCTTCCAGACAGGGGGAGACTATGGCTACACCTTC
CASSFQTGGDYGYTF
>TRBJ1-3|-|-|TRBV7-9
TGTGCCAGCAGCTCCCCAGGGCTAGGAAACACCATATATTTT
CASSSPGLGNTIYF
>TRBJ2-7|-|TRBD2|TRBV9
TGTGCCAGCAGCCCGGCGGAGGGACTAGCGGATACCTACGAGCAGTACTTC
CASSPAEGLADTYEQYF
>TRBJ1-4|few|-|TRBV14
TGTGCCAGCAGCCAAGGGTCCACCCGATGGAACGAAAAACTGTTTTTT
CASSQGSTRWNEKLFF
>TRBJ1-2|few|-|TRBV28
TGTGCCAGCAGCAGTACAACGACGGAGGTAGTTGATGGCTACACCTTC
CASSSTTTEVVDGYTF
>TRBJ2-1|few|TRBD1|TRBV11-1
TGTGCCAGCAGCTTAGATTGGACAGGGGCGTACAATGAGCAGTTCTTC
CASSLDWTGAYNEQFF
>TRBJ2-3|-|TRBD2|TRBV13
TGTGCCAGCAGCCGGGGACTAGCGGGGGCTACAGATACGCAGTATTTT
CASSRGLAGATDTQYF
>TRBJ2-4|many|-|TRBV15
TGTGCCACCAGCAGAGATATTCAGGGGTTCGGCCGAAACATTCAGTACTTC
CATSRDIQGFGRNIQYF
>TRBJ2-4|-|-|TRBV7-9
TGTGCCAGCAGCTTACAGGTAGCCAAAAACATTCAGTACTTC
CASSLQVAKNIQYF
>TRBJ1-1|few|-|TRBV7-9
TGTGCCAGCAGCCCCGCCCGCAGGGGGAACACTGAAGCTTTCTTT
CASSPARRGNTEAFF
>TRBJ1-2|-|-|TRBV13
TGTGCCAGCAGCCTACACCCCGCGGGCCCCGAAAGAAGCTATGGCTACACCTTC
CASSLHPAGPERSYGYTF
>TRBJ2-7|few|-|TRBV7-9
TGTGCCAGCAGCTTAGTTGGTTCGTTAGGCAAACCGGGCGAGCAGTACTTC
CASSLVGSLGKPGEQYF
>TRBJ1-2|few|-|TRBV5-4
TGTGCCAGCAGCCCTACGGGGGCTAGCTATGGCTACACCTTC
CASSPTGASYGYTF
>TRBJ2-7|-|-|TRBV5-1
TGCGCCAGCAGCTTGGGTATGGACCCAATACAACAGTACTTC
CASSLGMDPIQQYF
>TRBJ2-7|few|TRBD1|TRBV6-5
TGTGCCAGCAGGTACCCGGGACAGGGGACCTACGAGCAGTACTTC
CASRYPGQGTYEQYF
>TRBJ2-1|-|TRBD2|TRBV10-1
TGCGCCAGCAGTGGAATTAGCGGGAGAAATGAGCAGTTCTTC
CASSGISGRNEQFF
>TRBJ2-5|-|-|TRBV18
TGTGCCAGCTCACCACCGGGGCAAGAGACCCAGTACTTC
CASSPPGQETQYF
>TRBJ2-1|-|TRBD2|TRBV5-1
TGCGCCAGCAGCTTGTTGGCTAGCGGCTACAATGAGCAGTTCTTC
CASSLLASGYNEQFF
>TRBJ1-1|once|-|TRBV6-5
TGTGCCAGCAGTTACTCGAGTTTGACAGGTGAAGCTTTCTTT
CASSYSSLTGEAFF
>TRBJ2-7|-|-|TRBV2
TGTGCCAGCAGGGTAGCAGGCCACTCCTACGAGCAGTACTTC
CASRVAGHSYEQYF
>TRBJ2-5|few|TRBD1|TRBV7-7
TGTGCTAGCAGCCTTACCGGGACAGGAGAGGGGACCCAGTACTTC
CASSLTGTGEGTQYF
>TRBJ2-2|few|TRBD1|TRBV4-1
TGCGCCAGCAGCCAAAAACAGGGGGTAGATGCCGGGGAGCTGTTTTTT
CASSQKQGVDAGELFF
>TRBJ2-7|few|-|TRBV5-1
TGCGCCAGCAGCTTAGGGGACTACGAGCAGTACTTC
CASSLGDYEQYF
>TRBJ1-2|-|-|TRBV6-5
TGTGCCAGCAGTTACGTGAGGGGTGATGGCTACACCTTC
CASSYVRGDGYTF
>TRBJ1-4|few|-|TRBV2
TGTGCCAGCAGGAGAAGCGGGGCCAATGAAAAACTGTTTTTT
CASRRSGANEKLFF
>TRBJ2-3|-|-|TRBV7-9
TGTGCCAGCAGCCGGCTCACAGATACGCAGTATTTT
CASSRLTDTQYF
>TRBJ2-5|-|-|TRBV19
TGTGCCAGTAGTGCCGACGGACTGTACCAAGAGACCCAGTACTTC
CASSADGLYQETQYF